This record looks at one TCR beta chain sequence and its context. This record comes from a study of blood T cells in healthy people across ages. Trimming left V 6 bases short and J 5 bases short, with 11 bases between. Germline V gene data show CDR1 as SEHNR and CDR2 as FQNEAQ (reference sequence). The CDR3 spans 12 residues. The authors ran a second PCR of 7 to 11 cycles using a sample-barcoded 5' primer and a J-beta primer mix. TCRdb itself ran the 5' RACE reads through MiXCR, one entry per CDR3 protein. The sample has about 500,000 distinct CDR3 sequences; 24% are singletons. These data also formed part of another study, on T cells of mothers and their children.

The clonotype comes from a boy aged 5-17 years in good health. This sequence joins TRBV7-9 and TRBJ2-7; D gene uncertain. The specimen was blood. CDR3 nucleotides: TGTGCCAGCAGTCCCACCCCTAACGAGCAGTACTTC. It specifies CASSPTPNEQYF. The full variable domain, with the rest looked up from reference TRBV7-9 and TRBJ2-7, is DTGVSQNPRHKITKRGQNVTFRCDPISEHNRLYWYRQTLGQGPEFLTYFQNEAQLEKSRLLSDRFSAERPKGSFSTLEIQRTEQGDSAMYLCASSPTPNEQYFGPGTRLTVT.